A selection of T cell receptor beta chains follows, all from one sample in a study of T-cell memory formation after mild COVID-19. TCRdb redid the calling of the 5' RACE reads with MiXCR, one entry per CDR3 protein. The sample carries approximately 240,000 distinct CDR3 sequences, roughly 15% recorded once. Source material: PBMCs or a T cell subset sorted from them (not recorded which). These receptor sequences come from a man younger than 30 who had mild COVID-19 (a few samples of this study predate the infection). Cell type and time point are not known. CDR3s include the opening cysteine and the closing phenylalanine or tryptophan. D genes are given only for firm matches. The listing skips clone size in some rows; elsewhere it reads once, few, many or a size class.

V: TRBV11-2
D: .
J: TRBJ1-1
size: few
CDR3: CASSLLGDTEAFF
DNA: TGTGCCAGCAGCTTACTAGGTGATACTGAAGCTTTCTTT

V: TRBV19
D: TRBD2
J: TRBJ2-2
size: few
CDR3: CASSIWGGTGELFF
DNA: TGTGCCAGTAGTATATGGGGGGGGACCGGGGAGCTGTTTTTT

V: TRBV7-2
D: .
J: TRBJ1-4
size: .
CDR3: CASSLEGVVSNNEKLFF
DNA: TGTGCCAGCAGCTTAGAAGGCGTTGTGTCCAACAATGAAAAACTGTTTTTT

V: TRBV12-3/TRBV12-4
D: .
J: TRBJ1-1
size: .
CDR3: CASSLEGLGTEAFF
DNA: TGTGCCAGCAGTTTAGAGGGCCTAGGGACTGAAGCTTTCTTT

V: TRBV5-1
D: .
J: TRBJ1-1
size: .
CDR3: CASSLMWVGNTEAFF
DNA: TGCGCCAGCAGCTTGATGTGGGTAGGGAACACTGAAGCTTTCTTT

V: TRBV5-6
D: .
J: TRBJ1-2
size: .
CDR3: CASSLGAGAHYGYTF
DNA: TGTGCCAGCAGCTTGGGTGCGGGGGCACACTATGGCTACACCTTC

V: TRBV6-2/TRBV6-3
D: .
J: TRBJ2-2
size: many
CDR3: CASSRDAGELFF
DNA: TGTGCCAGCAGCCGGGACGCCGGGGAGCTGTTTTTT

V: TRBV2
D: TRBD1
J: TRBJ1-5
size: few
CDR3: CASSHRGLGNQPQHF
DNA: TGTGCCAGCAGCCACAGGGGGTTAGGCAATCAGCCCCAGCATTTT

V: TRBV2
D: TRBD1
J: TRBJ2-5
size: .
CDR3: CASMLGQGGIQYF
DNA: TGTGCCAGCATGTTAGGACAGGGCGGAATCCAGTACTTC

V: TRBV9
D: .
J: TRBJ2-1
size: few
CDR3: CASSVAQGGFRNEQFF
DNA: TGTGCCAGCAGCGTAGCTCAGGGAGGTTTTCGCAATGAGCAGTTCTTC

V: TRBV20-1
D: .
J: TRBJ2-3
size: few
CDR3: CSANRDSNTDTQYF
DNA: TGCAGTGCTAACCGGGACTCAAATACAGATACGCAGTATTTT

V: TRBV20-1
D: .
J: TRBJ1-1
size: few
CDR3: CSASQGTEAFF
DNA: TGCAGTGCCAGTCAGGGGACTGAAGCTTTCTTT

V: TRBV7-2
D: .
J: TRBJ2-3
size: few
CDR3: CASSPSVFTGPDTQYF
DNA: TGTGCCAGCAGCCCAAGCGTTTTTACGGGACCAGATACGCAGTATTTT

V: TRBV7-2
D: .
J: TRBJ1-5
size: many
CDR3: CASSSRSGNQPQHF
DNA: TGTGCCAGCAGCTCCAGGTCGGGGAATCAGCCCCAGCATTTT

V: TRBV12-3/TRBV12-4
D: .
J: TRBJ2-3
size: .
CDR3: CASLLSGGDTQYF
DNA: TGTGCCAGCCTGCTCTCCGGAGGGGATACGCAGTATTTT

V: TRBV12-3/TRBV12-4
D: .
J: TRBJ2-7
size: .
CDR3: CASGLDSYRKEQYF
DNA: TGTGCCAGCGGGTTAGACAGCTACCGAAAAGAGCAGTACTTC

V: TRBV3-1
D: .
J: TRBJ2-1
size: .
CDR3: CASSQGLWVDEQFF
DNA: TGTGCCAGCAGCCAGGGACTGTGGGTGGATGAGCAGTTCTTC

V: TRBV2
D: TRBD2
J: TRBJ2-1
size: few
CDR3: CASSSGLAYNEQFF
DNA: TGTGCCAGCAGTTCCGGACTAGCGTACAATGAGCAGTTCTTC

V: TRBV18
D: .
J: TRBJ2-5
size: few
CDR3: CASSPRDYQETQYF
DNA: TGTGCCAGCTCTCCCCGGGACTACCAAGAGACCCAGTACTTC

V: TRBV2
D: .
J: TRBJ1-4
size: few
CDR3: CASSPGTLAEKLFF
DNA: TGTGCCAGCAGCCCAGGGACGTTAGCTGAAAAACTGTTTTTT

V: TRBV7-9
D: .
J: TRBJ2-3
size: .
CDR3: CASSTISDTQYF
DNA: TGTGCCAGCAGCACGATCTCAGATACGCAGTATTTT

V: TRBV28
D: TRBD2
J: TRBJ2-3
size: few
CDR3: CATGLAGFTDTQYF
DNA: TGTGCCACCGGACTAGCGGGGTTCACAGATACGCAGTATTTT

V: TRBV28
D: TRBD1
J: TRBJ1-5
size: few
CDR3: CASSLIRGLGSQPQHF
DNA: TGTGCCAGCAGTTTAATTAGGGGGCTGGGATCTCAGCCCCAGCATTTT

V: TRBV12-3/TRBV12-4
D: TRBD2
J: TRBJ2-3
size: few
CDR3: CASTWGGASGGDTQYF
DNA: TGTGCCAGCACCTGGGGGGGGGCTAGCGGGGGTGATACGCAGTATTTT

V: TRBV12-3/TRBV12-4
D: .
J: TRBJ1-3
size: few
CDR3: CASSFWGLGNTIYF
DNA: TGTGCCAGCAGTTTCTGGGGGCTTGGAAACACCATATATTTT

V: TRBV28
D: TRBD1
J: TRBJ1-1
size: few
CDR3: CASSFTDGTGKAFF
DNA: TGTGCCAGCAGTTTTACTGACGGGACAGGAAAAGCTTTCTTT

V: TRBV12-3/TRBV12-4
D: .
J: TRBJ2-5
size: .
CDR3: CASSFRAALGSQYF
DNA: TGTGCCAGCAGTTTTAGGGCTGCCCTTGGCTCCCAGTACTTC

V: TRBV3-1
D: .
J: TRBJ2-3
size: once
CDR3: CASSPGFRTQYF
DNA: TGTGCCAGCAGCCCGGGCTTTCGGACGCAGTATTTT

V: TRBV20-1
D: TRBD2
J: TRBJ2-5
size: many
CDR3: CSAQTSGGQETQYF
DNA: TGCAGTGCCCAGACTAGCGGGGGACAAGAGACCCAGTACTTC

V: TRBV11-2
D: .
J: TRBJ2-1
size: few
CDR3: CASSSGPPSSYNEQFF
DNA: TGTGCCAGCAGCTCCGGCCCCCCTAGCTCCTACAATGAGCAGTTCTTC

V: TRBV7-2
D: TRBD1
J: TRBJ1-2
size: .
CDR3: CASRSTGAEGYTF
DNA: TGTGCCAGCAGGTCCACAGGGGCTGAAGGCTACACCTTC

V: TRBV12-3/TRBV12-4
D: TRBD1
J: TRBJ1-1
size: few
CDR3: CASSNFGQGGTEAFF
DNA: TGTGCCAGCAGTAACTTTGGACAGGGTGGGACTGAAGCTTTCTTT

V: TRBV11-1
D: .
J: TRBJ2-3
size: .
CDR3: CASSPWDRPDTQYF
DNA: TGTGCCAGCAGCCCGTGGGACCGTCCGGATACGCAGTATTTT

V: TRBV20-1
D: .
J: TRBJ2-2
size: few
CDR3: CSASPRGGGTGELFF
DNA: TGCAGTGCTAGCCCCAGGGGAGGGGGCACCGGGGAGCTGTTTTTT

V: TRBV4-2
D: .
J: TRBJ1-2
size: few
CDR3: CASSQESTEYYGYTF
DNA: TGTGCCAGCAGCCAGGAATCGACAGAGTACTATGGCTACACCTTC

V: TRBV10-3
D: .
J: TRBJ1-5
size: .
CDR3: CAISETTENQPQHF
DNA: TGTGCCATCAGTGAGACAACAGAGAATCAGCCCCAGCATTTT

V: TRBV6-5
D: .
J: TRBJ1-2
size: few
CDR3: CASSYYGSNGYTF
DNA: TGTGCCAGCAGTTACTACGGATCGAATGGCTACACCTTC

V: TRBV12-3/TRBV12-4
D: .
J: TRBJ1-6
size: .
CDR3: CASSLGEGSPLHF
DNA: TGTGCCAGCAGTTTAGGCGAGGGTTCACCCCTCCACTTT

V: TRBV6-5
D: .
J: TRBJ2-7
size: .
CDR3: CASRDNSAEQYF
DNA: TGTGCCAGCAGAGATAACAGTGCCGAGCAGTACTTC

V: TRBV18
D: .
J: TRBJ2-1
size: few
CDR3: CASSPVKSSYNEQFF
DNA: TGTGCCAGCTCACCGGTAAAGAGCTCCTACAATGAGCAGTTCTTC

V: TRBV5-1
D: .
J: TRBJ2-5
size: few
CDR3: CASSPTGWETQYF
DNA: TGCGCCAGCAGCCCAACCGGGTGGGAGACCCAGTACTTC

V: TRBV7-2
D: .
J: TRBJ1-4
size: many
CDR3: CASSPRGGAGKLFF
DNA: TGTGCCAGCAGCCCTCGGGGGGGGGCCGGAAAACTGTTTTTT

V: TRBV5-1
D: TRBD2
J: TRBJ2-5
size: .
CDR3: CASSLARGGPRQETQYF
DNA: TGCGCCAGCAGCTTGGCCCGGGGGGGCCCACGGCAAGAGACCCAGTACTTC

V: TRBV4-2
D: .
J: TRBJ1-2
size: .
CDR3: CASSQARRGPAWHYGYTF
DNA: TGTGCCAGCAGCCAAGCCCGTCGGGGGCCAGCATGGCACTATGGCTACACCTTC

V: TRBV5-4
D: .
J: TRBJ1-2
size: few
CDR3: CASSLGGSSSAGYTF
DNA: TGTGCCAGCAGCTTGGGGGGGTCCTCCTCCGCGGGCTACACCTTC

V: TRBV4-2
D: .
J: TRBJ1-1
size: .
CDR3: CASSQLRGTEAFF
DNA: TGTGCCAGCAGCCAGTTAAGGGGCACTGAAGCTTTCTTT

V: TRBV12-3/TRBV12-4
D: TRBD1
J: TRBJ1-5
size: .
CDR3: CASRTGVVSQPQHF
DNA: TGTGCCAGCAGGACAGGGGTGGTGAGTCAGCCCCAGCATTTT

V: TRBV5-1
D: .
J: TRBJ2-5
size: .
CDR3: CASSLVGGVAETQYF
DNA: TGCGCCAGCAGCTTGGTAGGAGGGGTCGCAGAGACCCAGTACTTC

V: TRBV6-2/TRBV6-3
D: TRBD1
J: TRBJ1-5
size: .
CDR3: CASSRRTGNWPQHF
DNA: TGTGCCAGCAGCCGGCGGACAGGGAACTGGCCCCAGCATTTT

V: TRBV5-6
D: .
J: TRBJ2-4
size: .
CDR3: CASIPGGDIQYF
DNA: TGTGCCAGCATCCCAGGAGGGGACATTCAGTACTTC

V: TRBV20-1
D: TRBD2
J: TRBJ2-1
size: .
CDR3: CSAGAPGLAGLSSYNEQFF
DNA: TGCAGTGCTGGCGCTCCGGGACTAGCGGGGCTGAGCTCCTACAATGAGCAGTTCTTC

V: TRBV12-3/TRBV12-4
D: .
J: TRBJ2-2
size: many
CDR3: CASSTRGSGELFF
DNA: TGTGCCAGCAGTACCCGAGGGTCCGGGGAGCTGTTTTTT